This T cell receptor (beta chain) was sequenced for a study of blood T cells in healthy people across ages. Together with a sample-barcoded 5' primer, a J-beta primer mix was included in a second PCR lasting about 7 to 11 cycles. Via MiXCR, TCRdb re-called the 5' RACE reads, giving one row per CDR3 protein. This table has approximately 800,000 distinct CDR3 sequences, 58% appearing once. This CDR3 is built from 16 residues. Trimming left V 2 bases short and J 2 bases short, with 15 bases between. Germline V gene sequence: CDR1 SGHRS, CDR2 YFSETQ. This chain joins TRBV5-1 and TRBJ2-3, with D possibly matching TRBD1 (5 bases). Input material: blood. This TCR came from a man aged 30 to 39 in good health. The CDR3 DNA reads as TGCGCCAGCAGCTTTGCAGACAGACAGTACACAGATACGCAGTATTTT. Translated, it gives CASSFADRQYTDTQYF.